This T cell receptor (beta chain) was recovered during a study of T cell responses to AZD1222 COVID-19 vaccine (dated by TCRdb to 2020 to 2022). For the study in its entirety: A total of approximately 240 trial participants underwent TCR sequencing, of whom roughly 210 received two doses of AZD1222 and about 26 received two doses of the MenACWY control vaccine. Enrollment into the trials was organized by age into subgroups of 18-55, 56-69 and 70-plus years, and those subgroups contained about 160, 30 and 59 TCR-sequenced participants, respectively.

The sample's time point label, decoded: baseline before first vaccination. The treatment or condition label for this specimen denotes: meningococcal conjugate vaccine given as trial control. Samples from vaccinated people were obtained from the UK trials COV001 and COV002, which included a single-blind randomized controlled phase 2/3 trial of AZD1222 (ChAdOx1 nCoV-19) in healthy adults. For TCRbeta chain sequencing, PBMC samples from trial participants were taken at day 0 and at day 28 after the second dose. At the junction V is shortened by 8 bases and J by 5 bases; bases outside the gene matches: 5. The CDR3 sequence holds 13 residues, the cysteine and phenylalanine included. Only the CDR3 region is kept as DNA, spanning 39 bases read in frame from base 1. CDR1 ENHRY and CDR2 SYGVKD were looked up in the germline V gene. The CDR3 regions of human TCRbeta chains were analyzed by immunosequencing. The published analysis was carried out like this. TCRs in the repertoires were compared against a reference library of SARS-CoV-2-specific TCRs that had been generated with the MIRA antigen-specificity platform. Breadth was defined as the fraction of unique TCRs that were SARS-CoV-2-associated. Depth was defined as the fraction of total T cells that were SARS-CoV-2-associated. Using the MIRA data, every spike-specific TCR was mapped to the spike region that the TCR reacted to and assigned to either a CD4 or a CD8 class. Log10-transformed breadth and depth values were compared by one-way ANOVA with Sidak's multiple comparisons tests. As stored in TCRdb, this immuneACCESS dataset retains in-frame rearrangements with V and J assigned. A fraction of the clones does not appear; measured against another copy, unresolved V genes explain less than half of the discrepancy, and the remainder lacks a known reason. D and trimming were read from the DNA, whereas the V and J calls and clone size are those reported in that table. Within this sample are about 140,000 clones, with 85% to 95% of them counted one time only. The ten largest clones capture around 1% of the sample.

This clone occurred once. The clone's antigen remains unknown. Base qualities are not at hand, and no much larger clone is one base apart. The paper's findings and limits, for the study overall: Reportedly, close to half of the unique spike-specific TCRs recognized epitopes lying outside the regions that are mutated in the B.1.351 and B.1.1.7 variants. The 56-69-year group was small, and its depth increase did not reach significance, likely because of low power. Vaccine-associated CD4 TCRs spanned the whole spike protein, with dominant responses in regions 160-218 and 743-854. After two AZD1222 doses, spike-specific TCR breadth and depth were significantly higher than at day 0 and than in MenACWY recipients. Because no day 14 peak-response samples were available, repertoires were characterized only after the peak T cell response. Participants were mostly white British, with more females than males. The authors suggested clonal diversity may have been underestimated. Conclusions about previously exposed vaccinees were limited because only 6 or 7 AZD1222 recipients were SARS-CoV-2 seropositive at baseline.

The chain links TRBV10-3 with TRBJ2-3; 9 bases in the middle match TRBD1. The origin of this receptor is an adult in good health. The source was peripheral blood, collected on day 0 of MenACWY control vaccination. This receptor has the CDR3 CAIAQGAKDTQYF. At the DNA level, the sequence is TGTGCCATCGCACAGGGGGCGAAAGATACGCAGTATTTT.